This T cell receptor beta chain was documented in a study of post-analysis software for immune sequencing data. Overall study: The disease courses covered relapsing-remitting, secondary progressive and progressive-relapsing multiple sclerosis.

Broader study findings: In multiple sclerosis, normalized Chao1 diversity was significantly below that of controls. Controls had lower frequencies than patients of four or five TRBV segments, which included TRBV5-6, TRBV5-1 and TRBV20-1.

Per germline, CDR1 MDHEN and CDR2 SYDVKM. The CDR3 covers 13 residues. Germline trimming cut 6 bases from V and 3 bases from J; bases unmatched to any gene: 1. This clonotype was seen repeatedly, ten times or more. Antigen unknown. Presence of unique molecular identifiers characterized the TCR beta cDNA libraries. Each CDR3 protein gets one entry after TCRdb re-called the PCR reads with MiXCR. The sample holds approximately 730,000 distinct CDR3 sequences; roughly 27% are singletons and the top ten take roughly 0.53%. Sequencing used blood. The sequence came from a girl aged 5-17 years with multiple sclerosis. The chain joins TRBV28 to TRBJ2-4, with 8 bases identical to TRBD1. In DNA form, the CDR3 reads TGTGCCAGCAGGGGACAGGTCAAAAACATTCAGTACTTC. Amino acids: CASRGQVKNIQYF.